These T cell receptor beta chains were read from a single sample in a study of blood T cells in healthy people across ages. TCRdb itself ran the 5' RACE reads through MiXCR, one entry per CDR3 protein. The repertoire holds approximately 800,000 distinct CDR3 sequences, with approximately 67% as singletons. The material sequenced was blood. The receptors were gathered from a man aged 25 to 45 in good health. CDR3s include the opening cysteine and the closing phenylalanine or tryptophan. D genes are given only for firm matches. Size values are once, few and many counts, or a class for expanded clones, and some rows have none.

TRBV7-9,TRBJ2-5,TRBD1,NA,TGTGCCAGCAGCAACCCCTTTCAGGGGACAGGGAAAGAGACCCAGTACTTC,CASSNPFQGTGKETQYF
TRBV6-5,TRBJ2-7,NA,NA,TGTGCCAGCAGACCTGGACTTGGGGACGAGCAGTACTTC,CASRPGLGDEQYF
TRBV28,TRBJ1-1,NA,NA,TGTGCCAGCCGCGGAAGGGGAGTTGGAGTGGGGACTGAAGCTTTCTTT,CASRGRGVGVGTEAFF
TRBV7-9,TRBJ1-6,NA,few,TGTGCCAGCAGCTCCTTGGGGGCGAGTAATTCACCCCTCCACTTT,CASSSLGASNSPLHF
TRBV4-2,TRBJ2-7,NA,few,TGTGCCAGCAGCCAAGCGGCGGGGGCAGGTAACGAGCAGTACTTC,CASSQAAGAGNEQYF
TRBV25-1,TRBJ2-5,TRBD1,NA,TGTGCCAGCCAGCAGGGGGTAGGCTTTAAAGGGGCCCAGTACTTC,CASQQGVGFKGAQYF
TRBV4-3,TRBJ2-1,NA,NA,TGCGCCAGCGGCCGGGGGGCGGGGGAGCTCTACAATGAGCAGTTCTTC,CASGRGAGELYNEQFF
TRBV7-9,TRBJ2-1,NA,many,TGTGCCAGAGAGAGCGGGTTGGGGTTCTTC,CARESGLGFF
TRBV6-2/TRBV6-3,TRBJ2-7,NA,NA,TGTGCCAGCAGTCGAAGGGGGTTCTCCTACGAGCAGTACTTC,CASSRRGFSYEQYF
TRBV5-1,TRBJ2-1,NA,few,TGCGCCAGCAGCTTGGCCGGGGCGGAGTACAATGAGCAGTTCTTC,CASSLAGAEYNEQFF
TRBV6-2/TRBV6-3,TRBJ2-5,NA,NA,TGTGCCAGCAGTTACTCGGCGAATGGGGAGACCCAGTACTTC,CASSYSANGETQYF
TRBV6-1,TRBJ1-2,NA,NA,TGTGCCAGCAGTGAAGCGCTCAGTGTATCTTTCTATGGCTACACCTTC,CASSEALSVSFYGYTF
TRBV4-3,TRBJ2-3,TRBD2,few,TGCGCCAGCAGCCCCCTTAGCGGGGCTAAAACAGATACGCAGTATTTT,CASSPLSGAKTDTQYF
TRBV6-2/TRBV6-3,TRBJ2-6,NA,NA,TGTGCCAGCAGTTACGGGGGAACTGGGGCCAACGTCCTGACTTTC,CASSYGGTGANVLTF
TRBV29-1,TRBJ2-4,NA,NA,TGCAGCGTTGGGGACAACCTAGCCAAAAACATTCAGTACTTC,CSVGDNLAKNIQYF
TRBV7-9,TRBJ2-2,NA,NA,TGTGCCAGCAGCTTTCCGGGACATTTGAACACCGGGGAGCTGTTTTTT,CASSFPGHLNTGELFF
TRBV20-1,TRBJ2-5,NA,many,TGCAGTGCTATTTCCGAGGTGACGGTAGAGACCCAGTACTTC,CSAISEVTVETQYF
TRBV20-1,TRBJ1-4,NA,NA,TGCAGTGCTATCCCCGATTTCTCAGCAACTGAAAAACTGTTTTTT,CSAIPDFSATEKLFF
TRBV7-9,TRBJ2-4,TRBD1,NA,TGTGCCAGCAGCCCCAGACAGGGGATAGCCAAAAACATTCAGTACTTC,CASSPRQGIAKNIQYF
TRBV7-2,TRBJ2-1,TRBD2,NA,TGTGCCAGCAGCTTATCGACTAGCGGGGGGGTCTACAATGAGCAGTTCTTC,CASSLSTSGGVYNEQFF
TRBV12-3/TRBV12-4,TRBJ1-2,NA,NA,TGTGCCAGCAGTGCCGGGGCAGTTTACTATGGCTACACCTTC,CASSAGAVYYGYTF
TRBV20-1,TRBJ2-5,TRBD1,NA,TGCAGTGCTCCCCAGGGGACAGCAAAAGAGACCCAGTACTTC,CSAPQGTAKETQYF
TRBV2,TRBJ1-6,NA,NA,TGTGCCAGCAGTCCAGAATTGGGCCCTTATAATTCACCCCTCCACTTT,CASSPELGPYNSPLHF